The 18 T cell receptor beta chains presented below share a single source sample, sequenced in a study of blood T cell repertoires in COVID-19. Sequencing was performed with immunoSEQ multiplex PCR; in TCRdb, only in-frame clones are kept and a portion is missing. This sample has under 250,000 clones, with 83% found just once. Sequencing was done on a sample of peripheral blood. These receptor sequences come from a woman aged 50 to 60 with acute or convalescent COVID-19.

CDR3 DNA sequence: TGTGCCAGTAGTGCCGGTAGCAGCTCCTACGAGCAGTACTTC. Its translation: CASSAGSSSYEQYF. The chain links TRBV19 to TRBJ2-7; the D is unclear. The length of the CDR3 is 14 residues. V was cut by 5 bases and J by 0 bases, with 11 bases left in between. The germline V gene has CDR1 LNHDA and CDR2 SQIVND (reference sequence).

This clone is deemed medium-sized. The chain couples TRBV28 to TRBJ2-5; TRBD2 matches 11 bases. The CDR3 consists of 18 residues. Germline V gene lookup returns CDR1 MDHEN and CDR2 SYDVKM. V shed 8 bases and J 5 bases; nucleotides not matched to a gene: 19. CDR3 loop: CASPPSWGSGRAGETQYF. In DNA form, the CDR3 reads TGTGCCAGCCCTCCCTCCTGGGGTAGCGGGAGGGCCGGGGAGACCCAGTACTTC.

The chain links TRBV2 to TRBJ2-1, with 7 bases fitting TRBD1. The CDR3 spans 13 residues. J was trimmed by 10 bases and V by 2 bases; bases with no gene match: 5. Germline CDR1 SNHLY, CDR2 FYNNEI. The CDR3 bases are TGTGCCAGCAGTGAATTAGGGGGCACGGAGCAGTTCTTC. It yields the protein CASSELGGTEQFF. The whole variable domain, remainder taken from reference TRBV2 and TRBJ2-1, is EPEVTQTPSHQVTQMGQEVILRCVPISNHLYFYWYRQILGQKVEFLVSFYNNEISEKSEIFDDQFSVERPDGSNFTLKIRSTKLEDSAMYFCASSELGGTEQFFGPGTRLTVL.

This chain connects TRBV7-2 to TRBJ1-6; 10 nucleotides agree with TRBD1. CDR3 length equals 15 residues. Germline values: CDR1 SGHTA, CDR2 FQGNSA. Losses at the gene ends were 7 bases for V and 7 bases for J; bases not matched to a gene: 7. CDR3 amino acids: CASTGQGVANSPLHF. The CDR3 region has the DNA TGTGCCAGCACCGGACAGGGGGTGGCGAATTCACCCCTCCACTTT.

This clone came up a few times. CDR3: CASRRGGSYEQYF. As DNA, the CDR3 is TGTGCCAGTCGGCGCGGGGGTTCCTACGAGCAGTACTTC. V and J are TRBV19 and TRBJ2-7, with 7 bases lining up with TRBD2. This CDR3 has 13 residues. CDR1 LNHDA and CDR2 SQIVND come from the germline V gene (reference sequence). J was trimmed by 1 base and V by 8 bases; bases with no gene match: 5.

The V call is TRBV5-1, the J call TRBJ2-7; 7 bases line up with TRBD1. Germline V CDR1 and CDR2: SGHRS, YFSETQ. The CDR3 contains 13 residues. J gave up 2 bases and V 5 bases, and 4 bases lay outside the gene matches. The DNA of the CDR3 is TGCGCCAGCAGTTATGACAGGGCCTACGAGCAGTACTTC. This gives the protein CASSYDRAYEQYF. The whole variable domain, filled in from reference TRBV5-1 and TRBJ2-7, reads KAGVTQTPRYLIKTRGQQVTLSCSPISGHRSVSWYQQTPGQGLQFLFEYFSETQRNKGNFPGRFSGRQFSNSRSEMNVSTLELGDSALYLCASSYDRAYEQYFGPGTRLTVT.

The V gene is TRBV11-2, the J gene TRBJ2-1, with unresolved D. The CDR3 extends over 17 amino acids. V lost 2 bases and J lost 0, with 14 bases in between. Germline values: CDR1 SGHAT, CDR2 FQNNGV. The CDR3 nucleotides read TGTGCCAGCAGCTTACAAGTAGCACTGAGCTCCTACAATGAGCAGTTCTTC. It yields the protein CASSLQVALSSYNEQFF. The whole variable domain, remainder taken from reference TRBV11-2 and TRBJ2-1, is EAGVAQSPRYKIIEKRQSVAFWCNPISGHATLYWYQQILGQGPKLLIQFQNNGVVDDSQLPKDRFSAERLKGVDSTLKIQPAKLEDSAVYLCASSLQVALSSYNEQFFGPGTRLTVL.

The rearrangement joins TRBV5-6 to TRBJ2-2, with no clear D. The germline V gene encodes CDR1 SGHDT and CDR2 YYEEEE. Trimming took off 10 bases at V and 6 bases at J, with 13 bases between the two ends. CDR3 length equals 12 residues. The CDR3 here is CAGQAGSGELFF. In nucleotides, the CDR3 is TGTGCCGGCCAGGCCGGCTCCGGGGAGCTGTTTTTT.

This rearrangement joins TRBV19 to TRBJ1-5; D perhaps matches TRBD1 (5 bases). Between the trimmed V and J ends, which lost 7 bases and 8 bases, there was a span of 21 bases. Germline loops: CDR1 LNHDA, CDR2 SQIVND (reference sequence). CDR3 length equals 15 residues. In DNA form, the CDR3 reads TGTGCCAGTATTCAGATTGGGGGGTTTGGGAAGCCCCAGCATTTT. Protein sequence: CASIQIGGFGKPQHF.

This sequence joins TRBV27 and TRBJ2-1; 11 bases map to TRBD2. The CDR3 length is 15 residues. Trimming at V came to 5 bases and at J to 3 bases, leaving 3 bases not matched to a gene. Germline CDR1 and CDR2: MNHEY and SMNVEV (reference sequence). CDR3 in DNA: TGTGCCAGCAGTCCGACTAGCGGGGTCTACAATGAGCAGTTCTTC. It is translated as CASSPTSGVYNEQFF.

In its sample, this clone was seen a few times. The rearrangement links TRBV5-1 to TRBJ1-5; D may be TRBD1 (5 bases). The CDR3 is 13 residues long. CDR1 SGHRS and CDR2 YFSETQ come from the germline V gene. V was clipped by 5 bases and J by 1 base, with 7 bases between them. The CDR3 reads CASRRGSNQPQHF. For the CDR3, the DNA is TGCGCCAGCAGAAGGGGAAGCAATCAGCCCCAGCATTTT. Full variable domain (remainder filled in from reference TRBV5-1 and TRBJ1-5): KAGVTQTPRYLIKTRGQQVTLSCSPISGHRSVSWYQQTPGQGLQFLFEYFSETQRNKGNFPGRFSGRQFSNSRSEMNVSTLELGDSALYLCASRRGSNQPQHFGDGTRLSIL.

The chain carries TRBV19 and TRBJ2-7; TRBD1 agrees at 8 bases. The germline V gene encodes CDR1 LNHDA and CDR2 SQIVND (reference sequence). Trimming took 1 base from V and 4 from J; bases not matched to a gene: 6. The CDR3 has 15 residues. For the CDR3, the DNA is TGTGCCAGTAGTATAGGAGTCAGGGGGCCGTACGAGCAGTACTTC. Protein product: CASSIGVRGPYEQYF.

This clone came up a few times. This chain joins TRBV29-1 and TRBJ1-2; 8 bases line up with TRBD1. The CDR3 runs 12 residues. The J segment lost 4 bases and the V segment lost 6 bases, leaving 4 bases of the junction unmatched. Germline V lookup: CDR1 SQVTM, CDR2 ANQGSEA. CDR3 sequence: CSVQGQVYGYTF. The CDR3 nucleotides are TGCAGCGTCCAGGGACAGGTCTATGGCTACACCTTC. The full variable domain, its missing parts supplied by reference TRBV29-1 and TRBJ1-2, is SAVISQKPSRDICQRGTSLTIQCQVDSQVTMMFWYRQQPGQSLTLIATANQGSEATYESGFVIDKFPISRPNLTFSTLTVSNMSPEDSSIYLCSVQGQVYGYTFGSGTRLTVV.

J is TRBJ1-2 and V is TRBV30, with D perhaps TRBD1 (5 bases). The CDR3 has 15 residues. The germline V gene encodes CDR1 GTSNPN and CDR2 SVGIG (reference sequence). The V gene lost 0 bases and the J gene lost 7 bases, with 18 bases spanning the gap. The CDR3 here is CAWSVLGARRGGYTF. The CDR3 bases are TGTGCCTGGAGTGTATTAGGGGCGAGAAGGGGTGGCTACACCTTC.

CDR3 protein: CASSTGQGLYTIYF. In DNA form, the CDR3 reads TGTGCCAGCAGCACTGGACAGGGTCTGTACACCATATATTTT. J is TRBJ1-3 and V is TRBV5-5, with TRBD1 matching over 8 bases. This CDR3 is built from 14 residues. Per the germline V gene, CDR1 is SGHKS and CDR2 is YYEKEE (reference sequence). The ends lost 4 bases at V and 8 bases at J; junction bases unmatched: 8.

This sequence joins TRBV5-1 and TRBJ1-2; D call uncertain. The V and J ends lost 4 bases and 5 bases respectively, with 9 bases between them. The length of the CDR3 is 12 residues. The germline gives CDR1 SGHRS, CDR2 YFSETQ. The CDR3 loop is CASSVSGYGYTF. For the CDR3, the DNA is TGCGCCAGCAGCGTGTCGGGTTATGGCTACACCTTC.

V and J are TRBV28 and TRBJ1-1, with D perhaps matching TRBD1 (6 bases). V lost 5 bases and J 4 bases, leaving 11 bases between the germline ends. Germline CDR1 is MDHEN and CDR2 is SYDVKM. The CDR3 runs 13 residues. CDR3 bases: TGTGCCAGCAGTACAGGGTTGGGCACTGAAGCTTTCTTT. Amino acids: CASSTGLGTEAFF.

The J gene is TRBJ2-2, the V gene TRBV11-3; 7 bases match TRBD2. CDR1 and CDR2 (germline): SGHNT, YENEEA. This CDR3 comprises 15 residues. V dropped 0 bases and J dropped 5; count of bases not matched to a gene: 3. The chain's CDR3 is CASSLDGRGTGELFF. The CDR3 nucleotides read TGTGCCAGCAGCTTAGATGGGCGGGGGACCGGGGAGCTGTTTTTT.